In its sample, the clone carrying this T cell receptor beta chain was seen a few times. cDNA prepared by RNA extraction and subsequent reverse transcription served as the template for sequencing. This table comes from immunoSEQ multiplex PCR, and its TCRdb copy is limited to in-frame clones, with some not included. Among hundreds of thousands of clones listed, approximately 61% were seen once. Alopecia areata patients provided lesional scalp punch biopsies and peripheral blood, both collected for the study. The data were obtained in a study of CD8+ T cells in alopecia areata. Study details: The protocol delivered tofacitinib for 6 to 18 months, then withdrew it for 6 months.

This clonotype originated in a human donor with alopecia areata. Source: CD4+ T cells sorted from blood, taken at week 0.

CDR3 region: CASSLEANTDTQYF. CDR3 sequence (DNA): TGCGCCAGCAGCTTGGAAGCGAACACAGATACGCAGTATTTT. V and J are TRBV5-1 and TRBJ2-3; no clear D. Germline V gene data show CDR1 as SGHRS and CDR2 as YFSETQ. The CDR3 consists of 14 residues. V was shortened by 0 bases and J by 2 bases, with 7 bases between the two germline ends.